This T cell receptor beta chain was observed in a study of blood T cells in healthy people across ages. Findings of the study overall: In older individuals, TCR beta diversity per million T cells was lower, falling roughly linearly with age.

The use of a sample-barcoded 5' primer and a J-beta primer mix characterized a second PCR of about 7 to 12 cycles. Unique molecular identifiers of 12 random nucleotides labeled each cDNA. From the 5' RACE reads, TCRdb called clonotypes with MiXCR, one entry per CDR3 protein. The top ten clones hold approximately 2.1% of a sample with about 1.8 million distinct CDR3 sequences, roughly 49% of them seen once. Germline V gives CDR1 DFQATT, CDR2 SNEGSKA (reference sequence). The CDR3 covers 17 residues. V was clipped by 0 bases and J by 9 bases; unmatched bases: 12. Comment on this clonotype: The antigen remains undetermined.

Sequencing input: blood. The genes are TRBV20-1 and TRBJ1-6, with 9 bases aligning to TRBD1. This clonotype was sampled from a woman aged 40 to 55 in good health. DNA of the CDR3: TGCAGTGCTAGAGATTACGCTCGTCGGGACAGGGCTTCACCCCTCCACTTT. Encoded protein: CSARDYARRDRASPLHF.